These 26 T cell receptor beta chains originate from one sample sequenced in a study of blood T cells in healthy people across ages. Primed by a sample-barcoded 5' primer and a J-beta primer mix, a second PCR proceeded for 7 to 11 cycles. TCRdb called the 5' RACE reads again in MiXCR, with one record for every CDR3 protein. Found here are over a million distinct CDR3 sequences, almost 60% of them singletons; the top ten hold over 5.5%. The specimen sequenced was blood. The receptors derive from a man younger than 35 in good health.

This clonotype was detected ten times or more. This chain joins TRBV6-6 and TRBJ2-6; D is unresolved. This CDR3 has 15 residues. The V end was cut by 6 bases, the J end by 1 base, with 10 bases between. Germline V gene sequence: CDR1 MNHNY, CDR2 SVGAGI (reference sequence). The CDR3 here is CASSPRVSGANVLTF. The DNA for the CDR3 is TGTGCCAGCAGCCCAAGGGTGTCTGGGGCCAACGTCCTGACTTTC.

The rearrangement joins TRBV6-6 to TRBJ2-3; 10 positions match TRBD1. The germline V gene encodes CDR1 MNHNY and CDR2 SVGAGI (reference sequence). V shed 5 bases and J 2 bases; nucleotides not matched to a gene: 7. The CDR3 runs 16 residues. The CDR3 nucleotides read TGTGCCAGCAGTGGAACCGGGACAGGGGTCACAGATACGCAGTATTTT. Its protein product is CASSGTGTGVTDTQYF.

V usage is TRBV7-9 and J usage is TRBJ2-3; 7 bases agree with TRBD2. This CDR3 is 18 amino acids long. V dropped 2 bases and J dropped 2; count of bases not matched to a gene: 13. The germline gives CDR1 SEHNR, CDR2 FQNEAQ (reference sequence). CDR3 protein: CASSLFRGGAPHTDTQYF. The DNA of the CDR3 is TGTGCCAGCAGCTTATTTCGCGGGGGAGCACCCCACACAGATACGCAGTATTTT.

This rearrangement joins TRBV12-3 or TRBV12-4 to TRBJ2-5; no clear D. The CDR3 has 11 amino acids. The V end lost 2 bases, the J end lost 11 bases, and 9 bases lay between the germline ends. CDR3 DNA sequence: TGTGCCAGCAGTTTACGGAAGGAGCAGTACTTC. Its protein is CASSLRKEQYF.

In its sample, this clonotype was seen a few times. V and J are TRBV4-1 and TRBJ1-6; D is possibly TRBD1 (5 bases). CDR3 length: 17 amino acids. Per the germline V gene, CDR1 is MGHRA and CDR2 is YSYEKL. V was shortened by 3 bases and J by 10 bases, with 22 bases between the two germline ends. The CDR3 DNA reads as TGCGCCAGCAGCCAGACCGGGACGGGACGGGTCGGGTCACCCCTCCACTTT. This gives the protein CASSQTGTGRVGSPLHF.

This chain joins TRBV7-2 and TRBJ2-1, with 7 nucleotides matching TRBD2. Unmatched junction bases numbered 5, after V lost 5 bases and J lost 13 bases. The CDR3 spans 11 residues. Germline V gives CDR1 SGHTA, CDR2 FQGNSA. The CDR3 here is CASSSGTPQFF. The CDR3 nucleotides read TGTGCCAGCAGCAGCGGGACTCCCCAGTTCTTC.

The chain couples TRBV28 to TRBJ2-1; 9 bases map to TRBD2. There are 16 residues in the CDR3. Germline V lookup: CDR1 MDHEN, CDR2 SYDVKM. V lost 0 bases, J lost 4 bases, and 4 bases stayed unmatched. CDR3 region: CASSLWSSGGYNEQFF. The DNA for the CDR3 is TGTGCCAGCAGTTTATGGAGTAGCGGGGGTTACAATGAGCAGTTCTTC.

Only one count was recorded for this clonotype. The V gene is TRBV7-2, the J gene TRBJ2-7; the match to TRBD2 covers 7 bases. The CDR3 sequence is 13 residues long. From germline, CDR1 is SGHTA and CDR2 FQGNSA. V shed 5 bases, J shed 7 bases, and the junction held 8 bases outside the gene matches. The CDR3: CASSAGWEGEQYF. CDR3 in DNA: TGTGCCAGCAGCGCAGGTTGGGAGGGAGAGCAGTACTTC.

V and J are TRBV7-2 and TRBJ1-5, with D uncertain. The CDR3 runs 13 residues. Germline CDR1 SGHTA, CDR2 FQGNSA. V lost 5 bases, J lost 7 bases, and 12 bases lay in between. The CDR3 DNA follows: TGTGCCAGCAGCGTCGGTCCGGCCCAGCCCCAGCATTTT. It specifies CASSVGPAQPQHF.

The V call is TRBV12-3 or TRBV12-4, the J call TRBJ1-5; maybe TRBD1 (5 bases). This CDR3 spans 19 amino acids. V was cut by 4 bases and J by 2 bases, with 24 bases left in between. The CDR3 spells CASSSYLDLGPGRNQPQHF. CDR3 nucleotide sequence: TGTGCCAGCAGTTCCTACCTCGATTTGGGGCCGGGGCGCAATCAGCCCCAGCATTTT.

The chain uses TRBV25-1 and TRBJ1-4, with TRBD1 matching 7 bases. Trimming removed 10 bases from V and 4 bases from J; junction bases left unmatched: 6. The germline CDR1 and CDR2 sequences are MGHDK and SYGVNS. The CDR3 runs to 13 residues. In DNA, the CDR3 is TGTGCCACCCAGGACAGGCGTAATGAAAAACTGTTTTTT. It translates to CATQDRRNEKLFF.

The chain has TRBV20-1 and TRBJ1-1; TRBD1 aligns across 7 bases. V shed 1 base and J 0 bases; nucleotides not matched to a gene: 5. The CDR3 spans 15 residues. The germline CDR1 and CDR2 sequences are DFQATT and SNEGSKA (reference sequence). The CDR3 spells CSARVPGQMNTEAFF. The CDR3 DNA sequence: TGCAGTGCTAGAGTCCCGGGACAGATGAACACTGAAGCTTTCTTT.

This clonotype has only a few counts. This rearrangement joins TRBV27 to TRBJ2-4, with 10 bases lining up with TRBD1. Judging by the DNA end, TRBJ2-7 fits better; the J call may be wrong. The CDR3 length is 14 residues. The germline V gene has CDR1 MNHEY and CDR2 SMNVEV (reference sequence). The DNA of the CDR3 is TGTGCCAGCAGTGGGGACAGGGGTCTCTACGAGCAGTACTTC. It is translated as CASSGDRGLYEQYF.

The V and J genes are TRBV29-1 and TRBJ2-7; 8 bases are a match to TRBD1. This CDR3 has 15 residues. The junction had 10 bases not matched to a gene; V was cut back by 3 bases and J by 3 bases. Germline assignment: CDR1 SQVTM and CDR2 ANQGSEA. The CDR3 spells CSVEADETGDYEQYF. In nucleotides, the CDR3 is TGCAGCGTTGAGGCCGACGAGACAGGGGACTACGAGCAGTACTTC.

The chain recombines TRBV5-1 with TRBJ1-5; tentative D call: TRBD1 (5 bases). V lost 1 base and J 5 bases, leaving 13 bases between the germline ends. CDR3 length: 15 amino acids. The germline CDR1 and CDR2 sequences are SGHRS and YFSETQ. CDR3 protein: CASSLLAGPDQPQHF. The DNA for the CDR3 is TGCGCCAGCAGCTTGTTGGCGGGGCCTGATCAGCCCCAGCATTTT. The whole variable domain, remainder taken from reference TRBV5-1 and TRBJ1-5, is KAGVTQTPRYLIKTRGQQVTLSCSPISGHRSVSWYQQTPGQGLQFLFEYFSETQRNKGNFPGRFSGRQFSNSRSEMNVSTLELGDSALYLCASSLLAGPDQPQHFGDGTRLSIL.

CDR3 sequence: CASSLVAGEKNQPQHF. The CDR3 DNA follows: TGTGCCAGCAGCTTAGTTGCAGGCGAGAAAAATCAGCCCCAGCATTTT. The chain couples TRBV7-2 to TRBJ1-5; D unresolved. This CDR3 has 16 residues. CDR1 is SGHTA, CDR2 FQGNSA, per germline. V lost 1 base to trimming and J lost 4 bases, with 14 bases between them. The full variable domain, rest sourced from reference TRBV7-2 and TRBJ1-5, is GAGVSQSPSNKVTEKGKDVELRCDPISGHTALYWYRQSLGQGLEFLIYFQGNSAPDKSGLPSDRFSAERTGGSVSTLTIQRTQQEDSAVYLCASSLVAGEKNQPQHFGDGTRLSIL.

This CDR3 reads CSASLAENTGELFF. As DNA, the CDR3 is TGCAGTGCTAGTCTAGCGGAGAACACCGGGGAGCTGTTTTTT. The chain recombines TRBV20-1 with TRBJ2-2; 7 bases line up with TRBD2. The junction had 2 bases not matched to a gene; V was cut back by 3 bases and J by 1 base. CDR1 and CDR2 (germline): DFQATT, SNEGSKA (reference sequence). The CDR3 spans 14 residues.

The chain carries TRBV29-1 and TRBJ2-7; 10 bases agree with TRBD2. The junction had 12 bases not matched to a gene; V was cut back by 6 bases and J by 7 bases. The CDR3 has 14 amino acids. Germline V gene sequence: CDR1 SQVTM, CDR2 ANQGSEA. The CDR3 region is CSVPRASGRGEQYF. CDR3 in DNA: TGCAGCGTCCCCAGGGCTAGCGGGAGAGGAGAGCAGTACTTC.

As concerns this clonotype: One end of the junction is discordant with germline, which a read error may explain. V and J are TRBV4-1 and TRBJ2-4; 8 bases fit TRBD1. Germline V CDR1 and CDR2: MGHRA, YSYEKL. The CDR3 is 18 amino acids. The CDR3 DNA reads as TGCGCCAGCAGCCAAGAGGGGGGTTCGACATGGGGGGACAGGTTCCGGTTCTTC. Translating it yields CASSQEGGSTWGDRFRFF.

The chain has TRBV29-1 and TRBJ2-7, with 9 bases identical to TRBD1. This CDR3 is 14 amino acids long. The V gene's germline CDR1 is SQVTM and CDR2 ANQGSEA. V shed 6 bases, J shed 6 bases, and the junction held 12 bases outside the gene matches. The CDR3 loop is CSVTGTGRISEQYF. The CDR3 bases are TGCAGCGTAACCGGGACAGGGAGGATCAGCGAGCAGTACTTC.

This chain joins TRBV11-2 and TRBJ2-5; D is ambiguous. The J call may be in error: the DNA end matches TRBJ2-7 better. Per germline, CDR1 SGHAT and CDR2 FQNNGV. This CDR3 contains 14 residues. The CDR3 nucleotides read TGTGCCAGCAGCTTAAGTCCCGAGTCGAGCGAGCAGTACTTC. Its translation: CASSLSPESSEQYF.

The chain recombines TRBV7-9 with TRBJ2-5; tentatively, D is TRBD1 or TRBD2 (5 bases each). The V gene lost 2 bases and the J gene lost 5 bases, with 18 bases spanning the gap. The CDR3 runs to 16 residues. Germline V CDR1 and CDR2: SEHNR, FQNEAQ (reference sequence). The CDR3 is CASSLIPGQGRETQYF. In nucleotides, the CDR3 is TGTGCCAGCAGCTTAATTCCGGGGCAGGGACGGGAGACCCAGTACTTC.

V gene TRBV4-1 combines with J gene TRBJ2-5; possibly TRBD1 or TRBD2 for D (5 bases each). The J call may be wrong; the DNA end is better matched by TRBJ2-7. This CDR3 contains 14 residues. CDR1 is MGHRA, CDR2 YSYEKL, per germline. DNA for the CDR3: TGCGCCAGCAGCCCCCTTCCCGGGGCCAACGAGCAGTACTTC. This translates into CASSPLPGANEQYF.

J is TRBJ2-1 and V is TRBV10-2, with a possible D match to TRBD2 (5 bases). Germline V gives CDR1 WSHSY, CDR2 SAAADI. V lost 3 bases, J lost 5 bases, and 11 bases lay in between. CDR3 length: 14 residues. The CDR3 coding sequence is TGCGCCAGCAGTGAAGGGCGAGGGAACAATGAGCAGTTCTTC. Translation gives CASSEGRGNNEQFF.

This clonotype occurred a few times. The V gene is TRBV12-3 or TRBV12-4, the J gene TRBJ1-2; maybe TRBD1 (5 bases). The CDR3 consists of 15 residues. The V and J ends lost 6 bases and 6 bases respectively, with 20 bases between them. CDR3 loop: CASSPPGQAPNGYTF. CDR3 in DNA: TGTGCCAGCAGCCCCCCGGGGCAGGCTCCTAATGGCTACACCTTC.

This chain connects TRBV9 to TRBJ2-4; 7 bases line up with TRBD2. This CDR3 region has 16 residues. From germline, CDR1 is SGDLS and CDR2 YYNGEE. V lost 0 bases to trimming and J lost 0 bases; unmatched junction nucleotides: 3. The CDR3 spells CASSVASGLAKNIQYF. In DNA form, the CDR3 reads TGTGCCAGCAGCGTAGCTAGCGGACTAGCCAAAAACATTCAGTACTTC.